Following are 15 T cell receptor beta chains from one sample sequenced in a study of T-cell reconstitution after alpha-beta-depleted transplantation in children (dated by TCRdb to between 2015 and 2016). The library was built by means of PCR. Data came from an Illumina HiSeq 2500. To normalize quantification of the TCRbeta repertoire, the TCR libraries were built with molecular barcoding that relied on unique molecular identifiers. TCRdb redid the processing of the public reads, applying fastp at Q25 and MiXCR, and retained in-frame beta chains. CDR3 protein duplicates are merged, each entry listing the most common genes and DNA. This sample gives around 500,000 distinct CDR3 sequences in total; 9.5% to 15% of them show up just once. The ten most abundant clones make up under 7% of the sample. Material: PBMCs from the stem cell graft donor, obtained from the stem cell graft. Every receptor here comes from a human donor who donated a stem cell graft to a child with combined immunodeficiency.

This clonotype occurred many times. The genes are TRBV7-9 and TRBJ2-3; 11 bases line up with TRBD2. Per germline, CDR1 SEHNR and CDR2 FQNEAQ (reference sequence). The CDR3 is 17 amino acids. Trimming at V came to 4 bases and at J to 2 bases, leaving 8 bases not matched to a gene. The CDR3 coding sequence is TGTGCCAGCAGCTCCTCGGGACTAGCGGCCAACACAGATACGCAGTATTTT. Translated: CASSSSGLAANTDTQYF.

This clonotype came up many times. The V gene is TRBV12-3 or TRBV12-4, the J gene TRBJ2-7; the D is unclear. The length of the CDR3 is 12 residues. The germline V and J ends were trimmed by 5 bases and 1 base, with 6 bases remaining between them. The CDR3 coding sequence is TGTGCCAGCAGTGTGGGTTCCTACGAGCAGTACTTC. Residues: CASSVGSYEQYF.

The chain combines TRBV6-1 with TRBJ2-5, with TRBD1 matching 8 bases. The junction had 10 bases not matched to a gene; V was cut back by 8 bases and J by 5 bases. The germline gives CDR1 MNHNS, CDR2 SASEGT. The length of the CDR3 is 14 residues. The CDR3 region is CASWTGREWETQYF. CDR3 in DNA: TGTGCCAGCTGGACAGGGAGAGAGTGGGAGACCCAGTACTTC.

This clonotype was observed many times. The chain couples TRBV20-1 to TRBJ1-2; 9 nucleotides agree with TRBD1. The CDR3 contains 14 residues. Germline V lookup: CDR1 DFQATT, CDR2 SNEGSKA (reference sequence). The V and J ends lost 4 bases and 8 bases, in that order; junction bases with no gene match: 11. The CDR3 is CSAISGDREKGYTF. CDR3 coding DNA: TGCAGTGCTATTTCCGGGGACAGGGAGAAAGGCTACACCTTC.

V is TRBV20-1 and J is TRBJ2-7, with 9 bases matching TRBD2. This CDR3 is built from 15 residues. V dropped 5 bases and J dropped 5; count of bases not matched to a gene: 13. CDR1 and CDR2 (germline): DFQATT, SNEGSKA (reference sequence). The CDR3 nucleotides read TGCAGTGCTTTTCACAGTAGCGGGAGAGGGAACGAGCAGTACTTC. Amino acid sequence: CSAFHSSGRGNEQYF.

This clonotype was counted between two and nine times. The chain recombines TRBV12-3 or TRBV12-4 with TRBJ1-4; 7 bases are shared with TRBD1. The CDR3 length is 15 residues. V dropped 5 bases and J dropped 8; count of bases not matched to a gene: 11. The CDR3 region has the DNA TGTGCCAGCAGTCCGCCCCAGGGGGGAGGCGAAAAACTGTTTTTT. Translated: CASSPPQGGGEKLFF.

This clonotype was counted at least ten times. The CDR3 sequence is CSVEDGTFRTNEQFF. The DNA for the CDR3 is TGCAGCGTTGAAGACGGGACTTTCCGAACCAATGAGCAGTTCTTC. This rearrangement joins TRBV29-1 to TRBJ2-1, with D possibly matching TRBD2 (6 bases). V dropped 0 bases and J dropped 6 bases, with 15 bases sitting between them. This CDR3 region has 15 residues. Germline loops: CDR1 SQVTM, CDR2 ANQGSEA.

The chain employs TRBV6-4 and TRBJ2-1, with 7 bases lining up with TRBD2. From germline, CDR1 is MRHNA and CDR2 SNTAGT. The CDR3 loop spans 14 amino acids. Trimming at V came to 0 bases and at J to 9 bases, leaving 5 bases not matched to a gene. CDR3 sequence: CASSDSTSVGEQFF. The CDR3 DNA reads as TGTGCCAGCAGTGACTCAACTAGCGTGGGTGAGCAGTTCTTC.

This clonotype was counted at least ten times. The chain has TRBV5-8 and TRBJ2-1; tentatively, D is TRBD1 or TRBD2 (6 bases each). CDR3 length: 13 residues. Germline V gene data show CDR1 as SGHTS and CDR2 as YDEGEE. V lost 4 bases and J 10 bases, leaving 15 bases between the germline ends. CDR3 coding DNA: TGTGCCAGCAGCATCGTCGGAGGGGGGGAGCAGTTCTTC. This codes for CASSIVGGGEQFF.

The chain combines TRBV7-2 with TRBJ2-5; 7 bases map to TRBD1. V lost 5 bases and J lost 7; bases outside the gene matches: 7. Germline CDR1 is SGHTA and CDR2 is FQGNSA. This CDR3 has 13 residues. The CDR3 loop reads CASSPHRGRTQYF. The CDR3 coding sequence is TGTGCCAGCAGCCCCCACAGGGGAAGGACCCAGTACTTC.

The rearrangement uses TRBV30 and TRBJ2-1; 11 positions match TRBD2. Germline CDR1 is GTSNPN and CDR2 is SVGIG (reference sequence). V trimming: 4 bases; J trimming: 3 bases; junction bases outside the gene matches: 14. This CDR3 region has 18 residues. CDR3 nucleotide sequence: TGTGCCTGGATCCCAACTAGCGGGAGAGCCTCGTACTACAATGAGCAGTTCTTC. Protein: CAWIPTSGRASYYNEQFF.

The V gene is TRBV11-3, the J gene TRBJ2-3; D might be TRBD1 (6 bases). Per the germline V gene, CDR1 is SGHNT and CDR2 is YENEEA. The CDR3 spans 16 residues. V lost 0 bases, J lost 0 bases, and 10 bases lay in between. The DNA of the CDR3 is TGTGCCAGCAGCTTAGAAGGGACACCTAGCACAGATACGCAGTATTTT. Translating it yields CASSLEGTPSTDTQYF.

This clonotype came up many times. The V gene is TRBV6-6, the J gene TRBJ1-1; no clear D. V lost 10 bases and J 3 bases, leaving 6 bases between the germline ends. This CDR3 is 10 amino acids long. Germline V CDR1 and CDR2: MNHNY, SVGAGI (reference sequence). The CDR3 loop is CATADTEAFF. The CDR3 DNA sequence: TGTGCCACGGCAGACACTGAAGCTTTCTTT.

This clonotype was recorded at least ten times. The J gene is TRBJ2-6, the V gene TRBV24-1; no reliable D call. This CDR3 has 16 residues. Germline V gives CDR1 KGHDR, CDR2 SFDVKD. The V gene lost 1 base and the J gene lost 0 bases, with 6 bases spanning the gap. The CDR3 DNA follows: TGTGCCACCAGTGATTTAAGGCTCTCTGGGGCCAACGTCCTGACTTTC. Residues: CATSDLRLSGANVLTF.

The chain has TRBV4-2 and TRBJ1-6, with a weak D call TRBD1 (5 bases). The length of the CDR3 is 16 residues. The germline V gene has CDR1 LGHNA and CDR2 YNFKEQ. The germline V and J ends were trimmed by 5 bases and 7 bases, with 18 bases remaining between them. Here the CDR3 DNA reads TGTGCCAGCAGCGCAGGGCTAGGGAGTGGGAATTCACCCCTCCACTTT. Translating gives CASSAGLGSGNSPLHF.